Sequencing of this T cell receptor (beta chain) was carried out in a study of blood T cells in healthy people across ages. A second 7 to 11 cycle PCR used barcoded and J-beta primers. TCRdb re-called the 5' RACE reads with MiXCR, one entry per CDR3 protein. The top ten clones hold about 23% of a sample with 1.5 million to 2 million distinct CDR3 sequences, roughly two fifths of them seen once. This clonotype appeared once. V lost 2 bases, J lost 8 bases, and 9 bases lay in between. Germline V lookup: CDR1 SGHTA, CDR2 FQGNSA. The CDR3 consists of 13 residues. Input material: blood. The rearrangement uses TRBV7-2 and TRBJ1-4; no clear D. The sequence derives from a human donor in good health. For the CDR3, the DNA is TGTGCCAGCAGCTTACCAGAAAGGGAAAAACTGTTTTTT. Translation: CASSLPEREKLFF. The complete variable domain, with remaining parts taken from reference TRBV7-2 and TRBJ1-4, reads GAGVSQSPSNKVTEKGKDVELRCDPISGHTALYWYRQSLGQGLEFLIYFQGNSAPDKSGLPSDRFSAERTGGSVSTLTIQRTQQEDSAVYLCASSLPEREKLFFGSGTQLSVL.